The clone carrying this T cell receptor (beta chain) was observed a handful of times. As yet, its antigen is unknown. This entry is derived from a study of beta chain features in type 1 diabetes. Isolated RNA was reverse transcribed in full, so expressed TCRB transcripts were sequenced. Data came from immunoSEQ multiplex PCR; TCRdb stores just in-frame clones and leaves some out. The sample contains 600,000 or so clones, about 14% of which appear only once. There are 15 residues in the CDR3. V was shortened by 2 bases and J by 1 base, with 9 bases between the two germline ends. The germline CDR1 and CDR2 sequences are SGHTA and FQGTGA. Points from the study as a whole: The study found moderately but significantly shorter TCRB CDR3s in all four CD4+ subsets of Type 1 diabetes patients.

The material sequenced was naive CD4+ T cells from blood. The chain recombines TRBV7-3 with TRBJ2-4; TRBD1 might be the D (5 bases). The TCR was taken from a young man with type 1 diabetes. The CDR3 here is CASSLSGAAKNIQYF. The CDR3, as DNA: TGTGCCAGCAGCTTATCTGGGGCTGCCAAAAACATTCAGTACTTC. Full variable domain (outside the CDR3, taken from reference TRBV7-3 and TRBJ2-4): GAGVSQTPSNKVTEKGKYVELRCDPISGHTALYWYRQSLGQGPEFLIYFQGTGAADDSGLPNDRFFAVRPEGSVSTLKIQRTERGDSAVYLCASSLSGAAKNIQYFGAGTRLSVL.